This passage covers 10 T cell receptor beta chains from one sample sequenced in a study of chemoradiotherapy in HPV16-positive cancers. The method was immunoSEQ multiplex PCR; TCRdb's version includes in-frame clones alone and lacks a portion of them. This table holds approximately 5,400 clones, 60% to 85% found once. The sample was gathered from a patient who underwent chemoradiotherapy. The receptors stem from a human donor with HPV-associated anogenital cancer.

This clone has only one observation. The chain links TRBV6-4 to TRBJ2-4; D gene unclear. Germline lookup yields CDR1 MRHNA and CDR2 SNTAGT. V dropped 0 bases and J dropped 3 bases, with 15 bases sitting between them. The CDR3 totals 17 residues. In DNA, the CDR3 is TGTGCCAGCAGTGACTCGAGGACGCCCTTCTACAAAAACATTCAGTACTTC. It yields the protein CASSDSRTPFYKNIQYF.

V is TRBV5-6 and J is TRBJ2-5; TRBD2 might be the D (6 bases). The J call could be wrong; TRBJ2-7 is a better fit for the DNA end. Germline CDR1 is SGHDT and CDR2 is YYEEEE. The length of the CDR3 is 15 residues. The chain's CDR3 is CASSLIPGVLYEQYF. CDR3 DNA sequence: TGTGCCAGCAGCTTGATTCCGGGAGTGCTCTACGAGCAGTACTTC.

The V and J genes are TRBV10-2 and TRBJ2-2; 10 bases line up with TRBD2. Germline CDR1 and CDR2: WSHSY and SAAADI. J lost 0 bases, V lost 7 bases, and 8 bases had no gene match. This CDR3 has 17 amino acids. The CDR3 region has the DNA TGCGCCAGCACCCATCTAGCGGGGGCCACGAACACCGGGGAGCTGTTTTTT. It codes for CASTHLAGATNTGELFF.

This chain connects TRBV4-1 to TRBJ1-5; maybe TRBD1 (5 bases). Trimming cost V 1 base and J 7 bases, with 14 bases left between them. This CDR3 spans 15 amino acids. The germline CDR1 and CDR2 sequences are MGHRA and YSYEKL. The CDR3 DNA sequence: TGCGCCAGCAGCCAAGCGTCCATTACAGGCCAGCCCCAGCATTTT. Its translation: CASSQASITGQPQHF.

This chain joins TRBV2 and TRBJ1-5; D is ambiguous. Germline CDR1 SNHLY, CDR2 FYNNEI. This CDR3 contains 12 residues. The V end lost 4 bases, the J end lost 5 bases, and 6 bases lay between the germline ends. In DNA form, the CDR3 reads TGTGCCAGCAGTGGAGGGTATCAGCCCCAGCATTTT. It encodes CASSGGYQPQHF.

The gene calls are TRBV11-2 and TRBJ1-2; D is possibly TRBD1 (5 bases). The V gene's germline CDR1 is SGHAT and CDR2 FQNNGV. The V gene lost 1 base and the J gene lost 3 bases, with 6 bases spanning the gap. The CDR3 has 13 amino acids. CDR3 bases: TGTGCCAGCAGCTTAGGACAGCACTATGGCTACACCTTC. This translates into CASSLGQHYGYTF.

This clone occurred a few times. The J gene is TRBJ2-5, the V gene TRBV9; 7 bases agree with TRBD2. V lost 0 bases and J lost 4; bases outside the gene matches: 3. Per the germline V gene, CDR1 is SGDLS and CDR2 is YYNGEE. CDR3 length: 14 amino acids. The CDR3 DNA reads TGTGCCAGCAGCGTAGTGCCGGGAGGAGAGACCCAGTACTTC. Its translation: CASSVVPGGETQYF.

This clone was seen only a few times. The chain joins TRBV7-6 to TRBJ1-1; D call uncertain. CDR1 SGHVS and CDR2 FNYEAQ come from the germline V gene. Trimming shortened V by 5 bases and J by 1 base, and 8 bases separated the two germline ends. This CDR3 comprises 13 residues. CDR3 DNA: TGTGCCAGCAGCGGCTACAGGAACACTGAAGCTTTCTTT. It is translated as CASSGYRNTEAFF. Full variable domain (rest looked up from reference TRBV7-6 and TRBJ1-1): GAGVSQSPRYKVTKRGQDVALRCDPISGHVSLYWYRQALGQGPEFLTYFNYEAQQDKSGLPNDRFSAERPEGSISTLTIQRTEQRDSAMYRCASSGYRNTEAFFGQGTRLTVV.

This chain joins TRBV5-1 and TRBJ2-2; 7 bases agree with TRBD1. Germline CDR1 reads SGHRS; CDR2 reads YFSETQ. Unmatched junction bases numbered 4, after V lost 2 bases and J lost 3 bases. The CDR3 is 15 amino acids. For the CDR3, the DNA is TGCGCCAGCAGCTTATTAACAGGGGACACCGGGGAGCTGTTTTTT. Residues: CASSLLTGDTGELFF.

This chain connects TRBV28 to TRBJ1-2; no definite D call. Trimming shortened V by 5 bases and J by 3 bases, and 4 bases separated the two germline ends. Germline CDR1 reads MDHEN; CDR2 reads SYDVKM. This CDR3 is built from 11 residues. The CDR3 spells CASSTHYGYTF. The CDR3 nucleotides read TGTGCCAGCAGTACTCACTATGGCTACACCTTC.